A selection of T cell receptor beta chains follows, all from one sample in a study of blood T cell repertoires in COVID-19. Assay used: immunoSEQ multiplex PCR; TCRdb lists only in-frame clones, some missing. The sample holds more than 150,000 clones, about 90% seen once. What was sequenced was PBMCs or T cells enriched from blood (not recorded which). The receptor source for this set is a woman aged 50 to 60 who had recovered from COVID-19. CDR3s include the opening cysteine and the closing phenylalanine or tryptophan. The D gene is left open where the match is weak. Size tells how often a clone was seen (once, few, many) or the class of an expanded clone, and some rows leave it out.

J gene	clone size	CDR3 length	V gene	D gene	CDR3 DNA	CDR3 protein
TRBJ1-1	-	19	TRBV18	-	TGTGCCAGCTCACCAGAAGACCTGCCTGTAATTCGGGTGAACACTGAAGCTTTCTTT	CASSPEDLPVIRVNTEAFF
TRBJ2-5	once	15	TRBV5-1	-	TGCGCCAGCAGCTTGTCCGGGAGACCGGAGGAGACCCAGTACTTC	CASSLSGRPEETQYF
TRBJ1-5	-	16	TRBV6-2/TRBV6-3	-	TGTGCCAGCAGCCCGAGCCAGGGGCAGAGCAATCAGCCCCAGCATTTT	CASSPSQGQSNQPQHF
TRBJ2-3	-	13	TRBV10-1	-	TGCGCCAGCAGTGAGTCATTACCCGGTACGCAGTATTTT	CASSESLPGTQYF
TRBJ1-2	-	12	TRBV5-1	-	TGCGCCAGCAGCTGGGGGGACTATGGCTACACCTTC	CASSWGDYGYTF
TRBJ2-2	-	16	TRBV9	TRBD2	TGTGCCAGCAGCCCACAATCGGCTAGCGGTTACGGGGAGCTGTTTTTT	CASSPQSASGYGELFF
TRBJ2-2	-	12	TRBV5-6	-	TGTGCCAGCAGCTTTTATGCCGGGGAGCTGTTTTTT	CASSFYAGELFF
TRBJ2-4	-	13	TRBV18	-	TGTGCCAGCCTACCAGGGGTTGGAAACATTCAGTACTTC	CASLPGVGNIQYF
TRBJ1-3	-	15	TRBV4-1	-	TGCGCCAGCAGCCAAGGGGGGGTCTCTGGAAACACCATATATTTT	CASSQGGVSGNTIYF
TRBJ1-6	once	13	TRBV6-5	TRBD1	TGTGCCAGCAGTTACTCGAGGGACAGCCACCTCCACTTT	CASSYSRDSHLHF
TRBJ2-1	once	13	TRBV10-1	TRBD2	TGCGCCAGCAGTGAGGGCGGGGGGGGTGAGCAGTTCTTC	CASSEGGGGEQFF
TRBJ1-2	-	12	TRBV11-2	-	TGTGCCCGATGGGCAGAAAACTATGGCTACACCTTC	CARWAENYGYTF
TRBJ2-7	once	16	TRBV5-4	TRBD2	TGTGCCAGCAGGGTTGGGGGACTAGCGGGGACCTACGAGCAGTACTTC	CASRVGGLAGTYEQYF
TRBJ1-2	-	13	TRBV5-4	TRBD1	TGTGCCAGCAGCCGGACAGGGGGCTTGGGCTACACCTTC	CASSRTGGLGYTF
TRBJ1-5	-	16	TRBV19	TRBD1	TGTGCCAGTAGTATCCCGGGCCAGGGGGCGGGTCAGCCCCAGCATTTT	CASSIPGQGAGQPQHF
TRBJ2-2	-	17	TRBV30	TRBD2	TGTGCCTGGAGCCCCCCGGGACTAGCGGTACTCACCGGGGAGCTGTTTTTT	CAWSPPGLAVLTGELFF
TRBJ2-3	-	15	TRBV5-1	-	TGCGCCAGCAGCTTGGGACAGATAGAAGCCGATACGCAGTATTTT	CASSLGQIEADTQYF
TRBJ2-7	-	15	TRBV28	TRBD2	TGTGCCAGCAGTTCCGGGACCGGGAGGGTCCACGAGCAGTACTTC	CASSSGTGRVHEQYF
TRBJ2-7	-	13	TRBV5-4	TRBD2	TGTGCCAGCAGCTTGGGCGGGAGGGATGAGCAGTACTTC	CASSLGGRDEQYF
TRBJ1-2	-	15	TRBV7-9	TRBD1	TGTGCCAGCAGCCCCGGGACAGGCCCGACGAGCGGCTACACCTTC	CASSPGTGPTSGYTF